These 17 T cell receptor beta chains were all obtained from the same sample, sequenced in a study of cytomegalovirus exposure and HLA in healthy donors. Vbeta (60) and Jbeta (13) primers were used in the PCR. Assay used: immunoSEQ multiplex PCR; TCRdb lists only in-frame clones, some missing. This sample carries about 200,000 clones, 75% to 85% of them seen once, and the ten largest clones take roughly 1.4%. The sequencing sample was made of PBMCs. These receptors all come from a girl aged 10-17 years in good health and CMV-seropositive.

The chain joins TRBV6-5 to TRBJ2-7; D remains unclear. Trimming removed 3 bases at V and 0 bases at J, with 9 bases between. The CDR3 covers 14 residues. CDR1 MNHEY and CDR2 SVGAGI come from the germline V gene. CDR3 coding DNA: TGTGCCAGCAGTTATCAGGCGAGCTCCTACGAGCAGTACTTC. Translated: CASSYQASSYEQYF.

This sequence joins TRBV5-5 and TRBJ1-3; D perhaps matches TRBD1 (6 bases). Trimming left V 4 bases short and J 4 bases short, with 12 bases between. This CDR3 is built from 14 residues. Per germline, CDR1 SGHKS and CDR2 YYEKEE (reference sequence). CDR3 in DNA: TGTGCCAGCAGCCCAGGGGTTTCCGGAAACACCATATATTTT. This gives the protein CASSPGVSGNTIYF.

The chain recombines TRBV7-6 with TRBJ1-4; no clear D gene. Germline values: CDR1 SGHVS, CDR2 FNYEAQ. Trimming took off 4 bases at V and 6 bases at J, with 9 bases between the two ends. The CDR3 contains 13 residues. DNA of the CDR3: TGTGCCAGCAGCTCCACAAGTTATGAAAAACTGTTTTTT. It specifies CASSSTSYEKLFF.

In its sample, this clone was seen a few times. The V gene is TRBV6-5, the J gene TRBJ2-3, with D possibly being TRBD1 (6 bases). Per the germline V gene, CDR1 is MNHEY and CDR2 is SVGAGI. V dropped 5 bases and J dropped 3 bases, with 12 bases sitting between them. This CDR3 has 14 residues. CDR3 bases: TGTGCCAGCAGTGAAGGGCAGGGGACAGATACGCAGTATTTT. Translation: CASSEGQGTDTQYF.

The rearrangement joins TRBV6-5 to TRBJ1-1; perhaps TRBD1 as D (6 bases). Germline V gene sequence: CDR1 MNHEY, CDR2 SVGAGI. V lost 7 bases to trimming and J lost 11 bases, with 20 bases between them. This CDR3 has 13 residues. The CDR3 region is CASIARGHQVAFF. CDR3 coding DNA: TGTGCCAGCATCGCTAGGGGACATCAAGTGGCTTTCTTT.

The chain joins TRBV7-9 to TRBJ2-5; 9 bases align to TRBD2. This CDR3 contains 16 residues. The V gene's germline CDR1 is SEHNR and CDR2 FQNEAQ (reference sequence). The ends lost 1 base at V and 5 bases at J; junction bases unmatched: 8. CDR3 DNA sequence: TGTGCCAGCAGCTTAGGTCTTAGCGGGGGCGGCGAGACCCAGTACTTC. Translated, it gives CASSLGLSGGGETQYF.

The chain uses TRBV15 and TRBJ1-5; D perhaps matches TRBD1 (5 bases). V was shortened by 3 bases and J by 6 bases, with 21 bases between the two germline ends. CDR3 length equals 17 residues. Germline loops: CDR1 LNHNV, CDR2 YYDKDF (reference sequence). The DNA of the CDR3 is TGTGCCACCAGCAGCGAGGGCCTATCGGGGGGAATTCAGCCCCAGCATTTT. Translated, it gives CATSSEGLSGGIQPQHF.

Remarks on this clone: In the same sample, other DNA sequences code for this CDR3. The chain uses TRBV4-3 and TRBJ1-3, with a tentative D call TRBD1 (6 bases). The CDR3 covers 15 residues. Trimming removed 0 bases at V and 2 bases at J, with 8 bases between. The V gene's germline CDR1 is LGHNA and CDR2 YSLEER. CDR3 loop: CASSQEGGPGNTIYF. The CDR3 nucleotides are TGCGCCAGCAGCCAAGAAGGGGGACCTGGAAACACCATATATTTT.

The CDR3 nucleotides are TGTGCCAGCTCACCACGGGGCGTATCTTTCAATGAGCAGTTCTTC. Translation: CASSPRGVSFNEQFF. V gene TRBV18 combines with J gene TRBJ2-1; tentatively, D is TRBD1 (5 bases). Germline V gene data show CDR1 as KGHSH and CDR2 as LQKENI. The CDR3 runs 15 residues. Trimming stripped 1 base from V and 6 bases from J, with 13 bases between.

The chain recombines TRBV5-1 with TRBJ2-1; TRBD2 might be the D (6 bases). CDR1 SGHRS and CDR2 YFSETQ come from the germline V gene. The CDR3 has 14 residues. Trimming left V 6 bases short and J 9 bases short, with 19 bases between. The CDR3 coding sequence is TGCGCCAGCACAGGGTTCGGAACTAGCAGTGAGCAGTTCTTC. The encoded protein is CASTGFGTSSEQFF.

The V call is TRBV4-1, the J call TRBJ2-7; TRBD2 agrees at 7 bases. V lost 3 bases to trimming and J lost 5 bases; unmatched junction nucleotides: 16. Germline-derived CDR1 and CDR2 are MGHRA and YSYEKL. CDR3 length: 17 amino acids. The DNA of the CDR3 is TGCGCCAGCAGCCACCCCTCGCGGAGCGGGGTAGCCCACGAGCAGTACTTC. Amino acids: CASSHPSRSGVAHEQYF.

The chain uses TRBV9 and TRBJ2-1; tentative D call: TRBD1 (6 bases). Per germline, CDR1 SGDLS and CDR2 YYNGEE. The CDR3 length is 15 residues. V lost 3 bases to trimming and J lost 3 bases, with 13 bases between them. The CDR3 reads CASSAQGNFYNEQFF. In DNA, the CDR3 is TGTGCCAGCAGCGCGCAGGGGAACTTCTACAATGAGCAGTTCTTC. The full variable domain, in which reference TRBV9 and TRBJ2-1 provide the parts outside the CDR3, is DSGVTQTPKHLITATGQRVTLRCSPRSGDLSVYWYQQSLDQGLQFLIQYYNGEERAKGNILERFSAQQFPDLHSELNLSSLELGDSALYFCASSAQGNFYNEQFFGPGTRLTVL.

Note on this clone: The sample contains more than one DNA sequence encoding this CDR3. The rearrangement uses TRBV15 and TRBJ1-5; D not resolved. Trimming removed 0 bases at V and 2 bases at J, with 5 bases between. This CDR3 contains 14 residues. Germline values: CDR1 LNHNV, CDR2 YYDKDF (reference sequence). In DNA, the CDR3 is TGTGCCACCAGCAGAGATAGAGGCAATCAGCCCCAGCATTTT. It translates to CATSRDRGNQPQHF.

The CDR3 here is CASSPYLTSGGAHEQYF. The CDR3 nucleotides are TGTGCCAGCAGCCCATACCTGACTAGCGGGGGGGCCCACGAGCAGTACTTC. The chain carries TRBV5-6 and TRBJ2-5; 14 nucleotides match TRBD2. The better agreement between TRBJ2-7 and the DNA end casts doubt on the J call. The CDR3 covers 17 residues. Germline CDR1 and CDR2: SGHDT and YYEEEE.

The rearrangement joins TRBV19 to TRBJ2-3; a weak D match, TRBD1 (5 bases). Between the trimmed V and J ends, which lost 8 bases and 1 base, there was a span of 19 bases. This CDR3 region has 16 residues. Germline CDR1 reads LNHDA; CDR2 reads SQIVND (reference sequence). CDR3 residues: CASLPGAPRGTDTQYF. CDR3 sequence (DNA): TGTGCCAGTCTGCCTGGGGCCCCGCGCGGCACAGATACGCAGTATTTT.

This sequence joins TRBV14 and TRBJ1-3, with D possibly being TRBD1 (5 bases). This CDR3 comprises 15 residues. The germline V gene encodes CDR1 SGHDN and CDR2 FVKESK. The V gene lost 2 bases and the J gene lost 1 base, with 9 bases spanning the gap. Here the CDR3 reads CASSQLGVSGNTIYF. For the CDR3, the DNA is TGTGCCAGCAGCCAATTAGGGGTTTCTGGAAACACCATATATTTT.

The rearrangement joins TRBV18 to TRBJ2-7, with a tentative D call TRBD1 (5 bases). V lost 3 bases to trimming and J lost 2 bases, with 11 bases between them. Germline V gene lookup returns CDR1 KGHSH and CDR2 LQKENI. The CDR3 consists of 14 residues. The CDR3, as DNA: TGTGCCAGCTCACCGGGCAGGGAAGCCTACGAGCAGTACTTC. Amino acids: CASSPGREAYEQYF.